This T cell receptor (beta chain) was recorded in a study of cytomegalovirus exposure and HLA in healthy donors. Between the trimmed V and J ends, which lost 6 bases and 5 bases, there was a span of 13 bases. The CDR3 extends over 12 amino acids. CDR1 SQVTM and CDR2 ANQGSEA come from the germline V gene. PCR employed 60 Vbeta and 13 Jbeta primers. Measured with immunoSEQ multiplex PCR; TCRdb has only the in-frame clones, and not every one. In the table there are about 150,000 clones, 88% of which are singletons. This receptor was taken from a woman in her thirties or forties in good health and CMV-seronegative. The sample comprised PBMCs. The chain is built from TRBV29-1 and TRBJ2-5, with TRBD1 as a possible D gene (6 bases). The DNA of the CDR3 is TGCAGCGTAGCCGGGACATCGGAGACCCAGTACTTC. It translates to CSVAGTSETQYF.